This T cell receptor (beta chain) was observed in a study of blood T cell repertoires in COVID-19. Across the study: From T cells, B-cell-depleted T cells, or PBMCs came the material, which was cDNA or gDNA.

Sequencing used immunoSEQ multiplex PCR; TCRdb keeps in-frame clones, though not all of them. In the table there are more than 250,000 clones, about 87% of which are singletons. The CDR3 contains 14 residues. CDR1 is MNHEY and CDR2 is SVGAGI in the germline V gene. Germline trimming cut 5 bases from V and 6 bases from J; bases unmatched to any gene: 6. Participants came from about two dozen US areas, aged about 18 to 90 years. Self-reported history from a screening survey and questionnaire set each donor's cohort. Among Cohort 3 donors, those recovered had two negative PCRs, clearance, or symptom resolution.

This sequence was found in a young woman who had recovered from COVID-19. The chain uses TRBV6-5 and TRBJ1-5; 8 positions match TRBD1. Source material: PBMCs or T cells enriched from blood (not recorded which). CDR3 loop: CASSPTGVGQPQHF. The CDR3, as DNA: TGTGCCAGCAGTCCGACAGGGGTTGGTCAGCCCCAGCATTTT.